The rows below give T cell receptor beta chains drawn from one sample of a study of CD8 T cells in ankylosing spondylitis. TCRdb re-called the 5' RACE reads with MiXCR, one entry per CDR3 protein. The sample includes about 450,000 distinct CDR3 sequences, roughly a quarter seen only once; the top ten take over 0.8%. The sequencing input was blood, either unsorted or a sorted T cell fraction (not recorded which). All receptors derive from a male donor with ankylosing spondylitis. The CDR3 runs from the conserved cysteine through the conserved F or W. A D gene is named only where the DNA matches it firmly. Clone size is not always given. Where it is, it says once, few, many or a class for expanded clones.

V gene: TRBV12-3/TRBV12-4
D gene: -
clone size: -
J gene: TRBJ1-3
CDR3 DNA: TGTGCCAGCAGTTTATTAGGAAACACCATATATTTT
CDR3 protein: CASSLLGNTIYF

V gene: TRBV5-1
D gene: -
clone size: few
J gene: TRBJ2-1
CDR3 DNA: TGCGCCAGCAGCTTGGAAACTCCCGAGGTTGATGAGCAGTTCTTC
CDR3 protein: CASSLETPEVDEQFF

V gene: TRBV15
D gene: -
clone size: -
J gene: TRBJ1-1
CDR3 DNA: TGTGCCACCAGCAGAGCCACGGGGGGATACACTGAAGCTTTCTTT
CDR3 protein: CATSRATGGYTEAFF

V gene: TRBV12-3/TRBV12-4
D gene: -
clone size: few
J gene: TRBJ1-5
CDR3 DNA: TGTGCCAGCAGCTCAGGGCGGGCCAACAATCAGCCCCAGCATTTT
CDR3 protein: CASSSGRANNQPQHF

V gene: TRBV5-1
D gene: -
clone size: few
J gene: TRBJ1-3
CDR3 DNA: TGCGCCAGCAGCTGGGGGACTTCAGGGGCTGGAAACACCATATATTTT
CDR3 protein: CASSWGTSGAGNTIYF

V gene: TRBV12-3/TRBV12-4
D gene: -
clone size: few
J gene: TRBJ2-1
CDR3 DNA: TGTGCCAGCAGAGAGGACAATGAGCAGTTCTTC
CDR3 protein: CASREDNEQFF

V gene: TRBV6-1
D gene: -
clone size: many
J gene: TRBJ2-2
CDR3 DNA: TGTGCCAGCAGTGACCTGGTCGGTACCGGGGAGCTGTTTTTT
CDR3 protein: CASSDLVGTGELFF

V gene: TRBV15
D gene: TRBD2
clone size: -
J gene: TRBJ2-7
CDR3 DNA: TGTGCCACCAGCAGAGATCGGGCTAGCGGGAAGTACGAGCAGTACTTC
CDR3 protein: CATSRDRASGKYEQYF

V gene: TRBV9
D gene: -
clone size: -
J gene: TRBJ2-6
CDR3 DNA: TGTGCCAGCAAAGCCTCTGGGGCCAACGTCCTGACTTTC
CDR3 protein: CASKASGANVLTF

V gene: TRBV3-1
D gene: TRBD1
clone size: -
J gene: TRBJ2-1
CDR3 DNA: TGTGCCAGCAGCCACGGGGACAGGGGCGATGAGCAGTTCTTC
CDR3 protein: CASSHGDRGDEQFF

V gene: TRBV6-5
D gene: TRBD1
clone size: -
J gene: TRBJ1-1
CDR3 DNA: TGTGCCAGCAGTTCTCGACAGGGTGGGTACACTGAAGCTTTCTTT
CDR3 protein: CASSSRQGGYTEAFF

V gene: TRBV25-1
D gene: TRBD2
clone size: many
J gene: TRBJ2-3
CDR3 DNA: TGTGCCAGCAGTCCCTGGACTAGCGGGAGCACAGATACGCAGTATTTT
CDR3 protein: CASSPWTSGSTDTQYF

V gene: TRBV20-1
D gene: -
clone size: -
J gene: TRBJ1-1
CDR3 DNA: TGCAGTGCTACGGGGGCAGCAACTTGGGTGAACACTGAAGCTTTCTTT
CDR3 protein: CSATGAATWVNTEAFF

V gene: TRBV20-1
D gene: -
clone size: many
J gene: TRBJ1-5
CDR3 DNA: TGCAGTGCTTCGCATCATTCCAATAGCAATCAGCCCCAGCATTTT
CDR3 protein: CSASHHSNSNQPQHF

V gene: TRBV27
D gene: -
clone size: -
J gene: TRBJ1-5
CDR3 DNA: TGTGCCAGCAGTTCCCTCGACAGGACCAATCAGCCCCAGCATTTT
CDR3 protein: CASSSLDRTNQPQHF

V gene: TRBV11-2
D gene: TRBD2
clone size: -
J gene: TRBJ2-1
CDR3 DNA: TGTGCCAGCAGCTTACTAACTAGCGGGAGTTTTGATGAGCAGTTCTTC
CDR3 protein: CASSLLTSGSFDEQFF

V gene: TRBV20-1
D gene: TRBD2
clone size: few
J gene: TRBJ2-1
CDR3 DNA: TGCAGTGCTAGAGGCAGCGGGAGTAGGGGTGCGGATGAGCAGTTCTTC
CDR3 protein: CSARGSGSRGADEQFF

V gene: TRBV20-1
D gene: -
clone size: -
J gene: TRBJ2-2
CDR3 DNA: TGCAGTGCTGGCGGGGCAGCGAACACCGGGGAGCTGTTTTTT
CDR3 protein: CSAGGAANTGELFF

V gene: TRBV27
D gene: TRBD1
clone size: -
J gene: TRBJ2-3
CDR3 DNA: TGTGCCAGCAGTCCGCGGACAGGCAAGGGAGCAGATACGCAGTATTTT
CDR3 protein: CASSPRTGKGADTQYF

V gene: TRBV15
D gene: -
clone size: -
J gene: TRBJ1-5
CDR3 DNA: TGTGCCACCAGCAGAGAGTTACCAGGGTATGGGTCTGGGCCCCAGCATTTT
CDR3 protein: CATSRELPGYGSGPQHF

V gene: TRBV7-9
D gene: -
clone size: few
J gene: TRBJ1-1
CDR3 DNA: TGTGCCAGCAGCCGGGTGTCCACTGAAGCTTTCTTT
CDR3 protein: CASSRVSTEAFF

V gene: TRBV5-1
D gene: TRBD2
clone size: -
J gene: TRBJ2-2
CDR3 DNA: TGCGCCAGCAGCAGACTAGCGGACACCGGGGAGCTGTTTTTT
CDR3 protein: CASSRLADTGELFF

V gene: TRBV5-5
D gene: -
clone size: -
J gene: TRBJ2-1
CDR3 DNA: TGTGCCAGCAGCGTTCACGGGAGTCGCCCCTCCTACAATGAGCAGTTCTTC
CDR3 protein: CASSVHGSRPSYNEQFF

V gene: TRBV5-1
D gene: TRBD2
clone size: -
J gene: TRBJ2-1
CDR3 DNA: TGCGCCAGCAGCAAGGGACTAGCGGGCAATGAGCAGTTCTTC
CDR3 protein: CASSKGLAGNEQFF

V gene: TRBV15
D gene: -
clone size: few
J gene: TRBJ2-5
CDR3 DNA: TGTGCCACCAGCAGATTACAGGGACTGCAAGAGACCCAGTACTTC
CDR3 protein: CATSRLQGLQETQYF

V gene: TRBV29-1
D gene: -
clone size: few
J gene: TRBJ1-2
CDR3 DNA: TGCAGCGTTGAGGGGGGCACAGGGTATGGCTACACCTTC
CDR3 protein: CSVEGGTGYGYTF

V gene: TRBV29-1
D gene: TRBD1
clone size: -
J gene: TRBJ1-1
CDR3 DNA: TGCAGCGTTTTTGAAAGGGACAGCGGGATTTCCCCTGAAGCTTTCTTT
CDR3 protein: CSVFERDSGISPEAFF

V gene: TRBV30
D gene: -
clone size: once
J gene: TRBJ1-6
CDR3 DNA: TGTGCCTGGTACAGTGGATCCTATAATTCACCCCTCCACTTT
CDR3 protein: CAWYSGSYNSPLHF

V gene: TRBV15
D gene: TRBD2
clone size: few
J gene: TRBJ2-1
CDR3 DNA: TGTGCCACCTCTGTACTAGCGGGAGACGACAATGAGCAGTTCTTC
CDR3 protein: CATSVLAGDDNEQFF

V gene: TRBV6-5
D gene: -
clone size: -
J gene: TRBJ2-3
CDR3 DNA: TGTGCCAGCAGTTCACACCTGGAGGCTGATACGCAGTATTTT
CDR3 protein: CASSSHLEADTQYF

V gene: TRBV4-1
D gene: -
clone size: -
J gene: TRBJ2-3
CDR3 DNA: TGCGCCAGCAGCCAATTTGGAGGAACAGATACGCAGTATTTT
CDR3 protein: CASSQFGGTDTQYF

V gene: TRBV7-8
D gene: TRBD2
clone size: -
J gene: TRBJ2-2
CDR3 DNA: TGTGCCAGCAGCACATTAGCGGGATTGAACACCGGGGAGCTGTTTTTT
CDR3 protein: CASSTLAGLNTGELFF

V gene: TRBV20-1
D gene: -
clone size: few
J gene: TRBJ2-7
CDR3 DNA: TGCAGTGCCATACCCCTAGGGGAGATCGAGCAGTACTTC
CDR3 protein: CSAIPLGEIEQYF

V gene: TRBV5-1
D gene: -
clone size: few
J gene: TRBJ1-1
CDR3 DNA: TGCGCCAGCAGCCCCTTTTCAACCACTGAAGCTTTCTTT
CDR3 protein: CASSPFSTTEAFF

V gene: TRBV5-1
D gene: -
clone size: few
J gene: TRBJ2-3
CDR3 DNA: TGCGCCAGCAGCTTGGCCCAATTTCACAGCACAGATACGCAGTATTTT
CDR3 protein: CASSLAQFHSTDTQYF

V gene: TRBV7-9
D gene: -
clone size: -
J gene: TRBJ1-1
CDR3 DNA: TGTGCCAGCAGCCGCTGGGGGGCAGAGAACACTGAAGCTTTCTTT
CDR3 protein: CASSRWGAENTEAFF

V gene: TRBV29-1
D gene: -
clone size: few
J gene: TRBJ1-4
CDR3 DNA: TGCAGCGTGATGGAGGGGCAGGGGTCTGAAAAACTGTTTTTT
CDR3 protein: CSVMEGQGSEKLFF

V gene: TRBV20-1
D gene: -
clone size: few
J gene: TRBJ1-6
CDR3 DNA: TGCAGTGCTAGTTATGCGGGGGAGATTTCACCCCTCCACTTT
CDR3 protein: CSASYAGEISPLHF

V gene: TRBV14
D gene: -
clone size: -
J gene: TRBJ2-1
CDR3 DNA: TGTGCCAGCAGCCAAGAGAGAATCGGAGCGGGCGATGAGCAGTTCTTC
CDR3 protein: CASSQERIGAGDEQFF

V gene: TRBV11-1
D gene: TRBD2
clone size: few
J gene: TRBJ2-1
CDR3 DNA: TGTGCCAGCAGCTATTTAGCGGGAGTCTCCTACAATGAGCAGTTCTTC
CDR3 protein: CASSYLAGVSYNEQFF

V gene: TRBV7-9
D gene: TRBD2
clone size: few
J gene: TRBJ2-3
CDR3 DNA: TGTGCCAGCAGCTTAGCGCGGGCTAGCGGTAGCACAGATACGCAGTATTTT
CDR3 protein: CASSLARASGSTDTQYF

V gene: TRBV4-2
D gene: TRBD2
clone size: -
J gene: TRBJ2-1
CDR3 DNA: TGTGCCAGCAGCCCGGGACTAGTGAATAATGAGCAGTTCTTC
CDR3 protein: CASSPGLVNNEQFF

V gene: TRBV7-9
D gene: TRBD1
clone size: -
J gene: TRBJ1-4
CDR3 DNA: TGTGCCAGCAACTTTCGACAGGGTAGAGAGGAAAAACTGTTTTTT
CDR3 protein: CASNFRQGREEKLFF

V gene: TRBV18
D gene: TRBD2
clone size: -
J gene: TRBJ2-1
CDR3 DNA: TGTGCCAGCTTACCAGCGGGAGCATGGAATGAGCAGTTCTTC
CDR3 protein: CASLPAGAWNEQFF

V gene: TRBV11-2
D gene: -
clone size: -
J gene: TRBJ1-2
CDR3 DNA: TGTGCCAGCTCCTCAGACAGAACCTATGGCTACACCTTC
CDR3 protein: CASSSDRTYGYTF

V gene: TRBV9
D gene: TRBD2
clone size: few
J gene: TRBJ2-3
CDR3 DNA: TGTGCCAGCAGCCCCCGGGCGGGGGTCACAGATACGCAGTATTTT
CDR3 protein: CASSPRAGVTDTQYF

V gene: TRBV5-1
D gene: -
clone size: -
J gene: TRBJ1-2
CDR3 DNA: TGCGCCAGCAGTGTAGGGCAGGACGCTAACTATGGCTACACCTTC
CDR3 protein: CASSVGQDANYGYTF

V gene: TRBV4-2
D gene: -
clone size: few
J gene: TRBJ1-2
CDR3 DNA: TGTGCCAGCAGCCAAGAGTCCCGCACAGCCGCGGGTGGCTACACCTTC
CDR3 protein: CASSQESRTAAGGYTF

V gene: TRBV5-6
D gene: TRBD1
clone size: -
J gene: TRBJ1-4
CDR3 DNA: TGTGCCAGCAGCGACCTTGGGACAGCAACTAATGAAAAACTGTTTTTT
CDR3 protein: CASSDLGTATNEKLFF

V gene: TRBV12-3/TRBV12-4
D gene: -
clone size: -
J gene: TRBJ1-2
CDR3 DNA: TGTGCCAGCAGTTTAGCCGGGGGTCCAAACTATGGCTACACCTTC
CDR3 protein: CASSLAGGPNYGYTF

V gene: TRBV7-9
D gene: -
clone size: once
J gene: TRBJ2-1
CDR3 DNA: TGTGCCAGCAGCCCCCTGGCAGACAATGAGCAGTTCTTC
CDR3 protein: CASSPLADNEQFF